Presented here are 5 T cell receptor beta chains from one specimen sequenced in a study of blood T cell repertoires in COVID-19. TCRdb's copy holds only in-frame clones and misses some; the assay was immunoSEQ multiplex PCR. This sample has about 73,000 clones, with approximately 71% found just once. The sequenced sample consisted of peripheral blood. Receptor source: a man aged 65 to 79 with COVID-19, enrolled during active disease.

In regard to this clone: The junction does not match germline at one end; this may be a read error. This rearrangement joins TRBV7-9 to TRBJ2-1; 9 bases agree with TRBD2. Germline-derived CDR1 and CDR2 are SEHNR and FQNEAQ (reference sequence). This CDR3 contains 12 residues. The chain's CDR3 is CNSGSSYNEQFF. The CDR3 DNA follows: TGCAATAGCGGGAGCTCCTACAATGAGCAGTTCTTC.

The V call is TRBV28, the J call TRBJ1-4; no reliable D call. Germline values: CDR1 MDHEN, CDR2 SYDVKM. Trimming shortened V by 6 bases and J by 10 bases, and 18 bases separated the two germline ends. The CDR3 sequence is 14 residues long. The CDR3 here is CASRYPPGEGKLFF. CDR3 bases: TGTGCCAGCAGGTACCCCCCGGGCGAGGGAAAACTGTTTTTT.

This rearrangement joins TRBV4-2 to TRBJ2-7; 8 positions match TRBD2. CDR1 LGHNA and CDR2 YNFKEQ come from the germline V gene. This CDR3 region has 19 residues. J gave up 4 bases and V 0 bases, and 17 bases lay outside the gene matches. CDR3 DNA sequence: TGTGCCAGCAGCCAAGATTATGAGGCGGGAGGTAGCTATTGGTACGAGCAGTACTTC. Translated, it gives CASSQDYEAGGSYWYEQYF.

The chain combines TRBV4-3 with TRBJ1-6; the D is unclear. The germline V gene has CDR1 LGHNA and CDR2 YSLEER. With 0 bases removed from V and 2 bases from J, the gap between germline ends came to 8 bases. The CDR3 extends over 16 amino acids. CDR3: CASSQDGQAYNSPLHF. The CDR3 nucleotides are TGCGCCAGCAGCCAAGACGGTCAGGCCTATAATTCACCCCTCCACTTT.

The chain joins TRBV7-2 to TRBJ1-4; D uncertain. CDR3 length: 15 amino acids. Between the trimmed V and J ends, which lost 5 bases and 0 bases, there was a span of 10 bases. Germline values: CDR1 SGHTA, CDR2 FQGNSA. CDR3 sequence reads: CASSLTVATNEKLFF. The CDR3 DNA reads TGTGCCAGCAGCCTAACAGTTGCAACTAATGAAAAACTGTTTTTT. The whole variable domain, remainder taken from reference TRBV7-2 and TRBJ1-4, is GAGVSQSPSNKVTEKGKDVELRCDPISGHTALYWYRQSLGQGLEFLIYFQGNSAPDKSGLPSDRFSAERTGGSVSTLTIQRTQQEDSAVYLCASSLTVATNEKLFFGSGTQLSVL.